A selection of T cell receptor beta chains follows, all from one sample in a study of blood T cell repertoires in COVID-19. Here immunoSEQ multiplex PCR was the method, and the copy in TCRdb shows in-frame clones only, minus some. The sample holds under 300,000 clones, approximately 91% seen once. Sequencing was performed on PBMCs or T cells enriched from blood (not recorded which). The receptors derive from a woman aged 40 to 55 with acute COVID-19. The CDR3 runs from the conserved cysteine through the conserved F or W. Each record gives: J gene, CDR3 length, D gene, clone size, V gene, CDR3 protein, CDR3 DNA. The D gene is left open where the match is weak. Some rows have no size entry. The others give once, few or many, or a class for an expanded clone.

TRBJ1-4 | 17 | NA | NA | TRBV28 | CASSPIGTGKSNEKLFF | TGTGCCAGCAGTCCAATAGGCACAGGGAAATCTAATGAAAAACTGTTTTTT
TRBJ1-2 | 18 | TRBD1 | NA | TRBV7-2 | CASSLAANRGRVNYGYTF | TGTGCCAGCAGCTTAGCTGCTAATAGGGGGCGTGTTAACTATGGCTACACCTTC
TRBJ2-3 | 19 | TRBD2 | NA | TRBV15 | CATSRDLASGRGVTDTQYF | TGTGCCACCAGCAGAGATCTGGCTAGCGGGAGGGGGGTCACAGATACGCAGTATTTT
TRBJ2-1 | 17 | NA | NA | TRBV19 | CASSIRLPESSYNEQFF | TGTGCCAGTAGTATTAGGCTACCGGAGAGCTCCTACAATGAGCAGTTCTTC
TRBJ2-7 | 15 | TRBD1 | once | TRBV6-6 | CASSYSGTGPYEQYF | TGTGCCAGCAGTTACTCGGGGACAGGACCCTACGAGCAGTACTTC
TRBJ2-2 | 14 | NA | once | TRBV18 | CASSDYPNTGELFF | TGTGCCAGCTCGGACTACCCGAACACCGGGGAGCTGTTTTTT
TRBJ2-3 | 15 | TRBD2 | NA | TRBV18 | CASSRLAGVTDTQYF | TGTGCCAGCTCGCGACTAGCGGGAGTCACAGATACGCAGTATTTT
TRBJ2-4 | 13 | NA | NA | TRBV18 | CASSPPTVTIQYF | TGTGCCAGCTCACCACCGACAGTTACCATTCAGTACTTC
TRBJ2-2 | 17 | TRBD2 | NA | TRBV2 | CASTKTSGGVSTGELFF | TGTGCCAGCACCAAGACTAGCGGGGGGGTTTCCACCGGGGAGCTGTTTTTT
TRBJ2-1 | 15 | TRBD2 | NA | TRBV7-7 | CASSPGTSGTNEQFF | TGTGCCAGCAGCCCAGGGACTAGCGGTACCAATGAGCAGTTCTTC
TRBJ2-1 | 19 | TRBD2 | NA | TRBV24-1 | CATSGLLAGGSGSYNEQFF | TGTGCCACCAGTGGTTTACTAGCGGGAGGGTCCGGTTCCTACAATGAGCAGTTCTTC
TRBJ1-1 | 14 | NA | NA | TRBV2 | CASSEQGSDTEAFF | TGTGCCAGCAGTGAACAGGGGTCTGACACTGAAGCTTTCTTT
TRBJ1-1 | 18 | NA | NA | TRBV28 | CASSSIVGGSQSRYGAFF | TGTGCCAGCAGTTCAATCGTAGGCGGCAGCCAAAGCCGTTATGGAGCTTTCTTT
TRBJ1-2 | 18 | NA | NA | TRBV7-8 | CASSLMGSGDRDSFYYTF | TGTGCCAGCAGCTTAATGGGATCAGGGGATAGGGATAGTTTTTACTACACCTTC
TRBJ1-4 | 13 | NA | NA | TRBV2 | CASSYRLNEKLFF | TGTGCCAGCAGCTACAGATTGAATGAAAAACTGTTTTTT
TRBJ2-5 | 16 | TRBD2 | NA | TRBV7-3 | CASSLNAGGSPETQYF | TGTGCCAGCAGCTTAAATGCGGGGGGGTCACCAGAGACCCAGTACTTC
TRBJ2-3 | 16 | TRBD2 | NA | TRBV3-1/TRBV3-2 | CASSPGLAVSRGTQYF | TGTGCCAGCAGCCCCGGACTAGCGGTTTCTCGTGGTACGCAGTATTTT
TRBJ1-1 | 15 | NA | NA | TRBV7-9 | CASSSPLGAKAEAFF | TGTGCCAGCAGCTCGCCGTTGGGGGCGAAGGCTGAAGCTTTCTTT
TRBJ1-2 | 13 | NA | NA | TRBV21-1 | CASSMEVYYGYTF | TGTGCCAGCAGCATGGAGGTTTACTATGGCTACACCTTC
TRBJ2-2 | 15 | NA | NA | TRBV24-1 | CATSDQPSVAGELFF | TGTGCCACCAGTGATCAACCGAGCGTTGCCGGGGAGCTGTTTTTT
TRBJ2-3 | 16 | TRBD2 | NA | TRBV3-1/TRBV3-2 | CASSQFGLASTDTQYF | TGTGCCAGCAGCCAATTTGGACTAGCGAGCACAGATACGCAGTATTTT
TRBJ1-4 | 14 | NA | NA | TRBV18 | CASSPPATNEKLFF | TGTGCCAGCTCACCTCCTGCAACTAATGAAAAACTGTTTTTT
TRBJ2-5 | 16 | TRBD2 | NA | TRBV2 | CASSPPGLANQETQYF | TGTGCCAGCAGCCCCCCGGGACTAGCGAACCAAGAGACCCAGTACTTC
TRBJ2-1 | 13 | NA | NA | TRBV9 | CASSVAAGSEQFF | TGTGCCAGCAGCGTAGCGGCAGGGTCAGAGCAGTTCTTC
TRBJ2-4 | 18 | NA | NA | TRBV3-1/TRBV3-2 | CASSQGPHEGLAKNIQYF | TGTGCCAGCAGCCAAGGTCCGCACGAGGGACTAGCCAAAAACATTCAGTACTTC
TRBJ1-1 | 14 | NA | NA | TRBV27 | CARPSGQLNTEAFF | TGTGCCAGGCCATCAGGACAGTTGAACACTGAAGCTTTCTTT
TRBJ1-2 | 12 | NA | NA | TRBV27 | CASSSGVHGYTF | TGTGCCAGCAGTTCGGGGGTTCATGGCTACACCTTC
TRBJ2-3 | 16 | NA | NA | TRBV24-1 | CATSDILDSSTDTQYF | TGTGCCACCAGTGATATATTAGACTCTAGCACAGATACGCAGTATTTT
TRBJ2-1 | 17 | TRBD1 | NA | TRBV4-3 | CASSQDYGVTGQNEQFF | TGCGCCAGCAGCCAAGATTACGGGGTCACGGGACAGAATGAGCAGTTCTTC
TRBJ1-2 | 14 | NA | NA | TRBV2 | CASLPGVGYYGYTF | TGTGCCAGCTTGCCCGGGGTGGGGTACTATGGCTACACCTTC
TRBJ2-7 | 15 | TRBD2 | NA | TRBV7-9 | CASSSGGRRGYEQYF | TGTGCCAGCAGCTCGGGGGGAAGGCGAGGGTACGAGCAGTACTTC
TRBJ2-1 | 16 | TRBD1 | NA | TRBV12-5 | CASGKTGQNSYNEQFF | TGTGCTAGTGGTAAAACGGGACAGAACTCCTACAATGAGCAGTTCTTC
TRBJ2-1 | 15 | TRBD2 | NA | TRBV20-1 | CSASKASGTSDEQFF | TGCAGTGCTAGTAAGGCTAGCGGGACTTCGGATGAGCAGTTCTTC
TRBJ2-3 | 14 | NA | NA | TRBV5-1 | CATHAGTSTDTQYF | TGCGCCACCCACGCGGGGACTAGCACAGATACGCAGTATTTT
TRBJ2-1 | 12 | NA | NA | TRBV12-3/TRBV12-4 | CASSLLDIEQFF | TGTGCCAGCAGTTTGCTGGACATAGAGCAGTTCTTC
TRBJ2-3 | 15 | TRBD1 | NA | TRBV5-1 | CASSTWGQGTDTQYF | TGCGCCAGCAGCACATGGGGACAGGGGACAGATACGCAGTATTTT
TRBJ1-2 | 13 | NA | few | TRBV6-5 | CASSWGVRYGYTF | TGTGCCAGCAGTTGGGGGGTTCGCTATGGCTACACCTTC
TRBJ1-1 | 14 | TRBD1 | NA | TRBV2 | CASRNRGLATEAFF | TGTGCCAGCAGAAACAGGGGGCTGGCCACTGAAGCTTTCTTT
TRBJ1-4 | 14 | TRBD1 | NA | TRBV2 | CASSGTGGDEKLFF | TGTGCCAGCAGTGGGACAGGGGGAGATGAAAAACTGTTTTTT
TRBJ2-5 | 15 | TRBD2 | NA | TRBV5-1 | CASSSLLAAQETQYF | TGCGCCAGCAGCTCGTTACTAGCGGCACAAGAGACCCAGTACTTC
TRBJ2-7 | 13 | NA | NA | TRBV11-2 | CASSLARGYEQYF | TGTGCCAGCAGCTTAGCACGGGGGTACGAGCAGTACTTC
TRBJ2-1 | 16 | TRBD2 | NA | TRBV11-1 | CASSLLAGGSYNEQFF | TGTGCCAGCAGCTTGCTAGCGGGAGGGTCCTACAATGAGCAGTTCTTC
TRBJ1-1 | 15 | NA | NA | TRBV28 | CAIATGVLMNTEAFF | TGTGCCATTGCGACAGGAGTACTTATGAACACTGAAGCTTTCTTT
TRBJ2-1 | 16 | TRBD1 | NA | TRBV11-2 | CASRPTGTGAYNEQFF | TGTGCCAGCAGACCGACCGGGACAGGGGCCTACAATGAGCAGTTCTTC
TRBJ1-2 | 14 | NA | NA | TRBV2 | CASEAGSVSGGYTF | TGTGCCAGCGAGGCCGGATCTGTATCGGGAGGCTACACCTTC